These T cell receptor beta chains were read from a single sample in a study of neurological immune-mediated disorders. TCRdb re-derived calls from the 5' RACE reads in MiXCR, one entry per CDR3 protein. The sample contains 93,000 or so distinct CDR3 sequences, approximately 11% of which appear only once. Sequencing was carried out using PBMCs. The receptors come from a female donor with HTLV-1-associated myelopathy (HAM/TSP). Both conserved end residues are part of each CDR3. A D gene is named only where the DNA matches it firmly. Clone size is given for some rows only: seen once, a few or many times, or a class if the clone is expanded.

clone size	CDR3 length	V gene	J gene	D gene	CDR3 DNA	CDR3 protein
many	14	TRBV29-1	TRBJ2-6	.	TGCAGCACCCCCGGGGACTCTGGGGCCAACGTCCTGACTTTC	CSTPGDSGANVLTF
many	15	TRBV20-1	TRBJ2-7	.	TGCAGTGCTAGAAAAACCGGGACATACTCCTACGAGCAGTACTTC	CSARKTGTYSYEQYF
many	15	TRBV5-1	TRBJ2-5	.	TGCGCCAGCAGCTTAATCTCTAGGGGCGGCGAGACCCAGTACTTC	CASSLISRGGETQYF
many	14	TRBV2	TRBJ1-5	.	TGTGCCAGCACCCGGGAGGGGGGGAATCAGCCCCAGCATTTT	CASTREGGNQPQHF
few	16	TRBV5-1	TRBJ2-2	.	TGCGCCAGCAGCCCCGTAGTGTTCGGAGACACCGGGGAGCTGTTTTTT	CASSPVVFGDTGELFF
many	15	TRBV7-2	TRBJ2-3	.	TGTGCCAGCAGGTCGGGGGCGGGGAGCACAGATACGCAGTATTTT	CASRSGAGSTDTQYF
.	14	TRBV7-9	TRBJ2-3	.	TGTGCCAGCAGCTTAGACGGGACCCCAGATACGCAGTATTTT	CASSLDGTPDTQYF
many	12	TRBV29-1	TRBJ2-1	.	TGCAGCGTTGAATCGGGCGGCAATGAGCAGTTCTTC	CSVESGGNEQFF
.	13	TRBV12-3/TRBV12-4	TRBJ2-3	.	TGTGCCAGCAGTCGGGACAGCACAGATACGCAGTATTTT	CASSRDSTDTQYF
many	14	TRBV5-1	TRBJ2-2	.	TGCGCCAGCAGCTTGGGACCCAACACCGGGGAGCTGTTTTTT	CASSLGPNTGELFF
few	13	TRBV15	TRBJ2-3	.	TGTGCTACCAGCTTGATTCTAGCAAATACGCAGTATTTT	CATSLILANTQYF
.	15	TRBV20-1	TRBJ2-1	TRBD2	TGCAGTGCTAGTAGCTCTAGCGGCTCCTACAATGAGCAGTTCTTC	CSASSSSGSYNEQFF
many	12	TRBV5-1	TRBJ1-2	.	TGCGCCAGCAGCCCAGGAGAAGGGGGCTACACCTTC	CASSPGEGGYTF
.	15	TRBV12-3/TRBV12-4	TRBJ2-2	.	TGTGCCAGCAGTTTATGGGTATCGGGCACCGGGGAGCTGTTTTTT	CASSLWVSGTGELFF
many	13	TRBV10-3	TRBJ1-5	.	TGTGCCATCAACTCCCAGGGGAATCAGCCCCAGCATTTT	CAINSQGNQPQHF
many	15	TRBV3-1	TRBJ1-2	TRBD1	TGTGCCAGCAGCCATCAGGGGGTGTCAAACTATGGCTACACCTTC	CASSHQGVSNYGYTF
many	16	TRBV5-1	TRBJ2-4	.	TGCGCCAGCAGCTTGGGAGGCTCCTTGGGCAAAAACATTCAGTACTTC	CASSLGGSLGKNIQYF
many	16	TRBV5-1	TRBJ2-2	.	TGCGCCAGCAGCTTGGCCGAGAGGGGATTCACCGGGGAGCTGTTTTTT	CASSLAERGFTGELFF
.	14	TRBV3-1	TRBJ1-5	.	TGTGCCAGCAGCCAAGACTATACCGATCAGCCCCAGCATTTT	CASSQDYTDQPQHF
many	15	TRBV5-4	TRBJ1-5	.	TGTGCCAGCAGCTTGGCCCCCGGTAGCAATCAGCCCCAGCATTTT	CASSLAPGSNQPQHF
many	15	TRBV5-1	TRBJ1-1	TRBD1	TGCGCCAGCAGCAGAACGACAGGGGACTACACTGAAGCTTTCTTT	CASSRTTGDYTEAFF
many	19	TRBV20-1	TRBJ2-3	TRBD2	TGCAGTGCTAGACCACTTACTAGCGGAGTCTCGGACGGCACAGATACGCAGTATTTT	CSARPLTSGVSDGTDTQYF
many	18	TRBV12-3/TRBV12-4	TRBJ2-1	TRBD2	TGTGCCAGCAGTTTAGTGCCTAGCGGTTTTCTTCCCTACAATGAGCAGTTCTTC	CASSLVPSGFLPYNEQFF
many	11	TRBV2	TRBJ2-7	.	TGTGCCAGCAGTTTGACGCGGGAGCAGTACTTC	CASSLTREQYF
many	15	TRBV5-1	TRBJ2-3	.	TGCGCCAGCAGCTTGGAACTCCCCCGCACAGATACGCAGTATTTT	CASSLELPRTDTQYF
many	15	TRBV7-9	TRBJ2-1	TRBD1	TGTGCCAGCAGTCGGCCGGGACAGGTATACAATGAGCAGTTCTTC	CASSRPGQVYNEQFF
many	15	TRBV9	TRBJ2-3	TRBD1	TGTGCCAGCAGCATCCAGGGGGCGCGGGGAGATACGCAGTATTTT	CASSIQGARGDTQYF
.	15	TRBV5-1	TRBJ2-3	.	TGCGCCAGCAGCTTGGGGCAGGTGGCGGGAGATACGCAGTATTTT	CASSLGQVAGDTQYF
many	13	TRBV12-3/TRBV12-4	TRBJ2-3	TRBD2	TGTGCCAGTCTAGCGGGATCCACAGATACGCAGTATTTT	CASLAGSTDTQYF
many	11	TRBV28	TRBJ2-4	.	TGTGCCAGCAGTTCCCGGGACTTCAAGTACTTC	CASSSRDFKYF
few	17	TRBV4-2	TRBJ2-7	.	TGTGCCAGCAGCTCTCAAAGTATCACAGAGAGTCCCTACGAGCAGTACTTC	CASSSQSITESPYEQYF
many	17	TRBV7-9	TRBJ2-4	.	TGTGCCAGCAGCTCGCCAAAGACGGGGACAGCCAAAAACATTCAGTACTTC	CASSSPKTGTAKNIQYF
few	15	TRBV10-3	TRBJ1-2	.	TGTGCCATCAAGGCCACCTTGTCGGGGGCCGAGGGCTACACCTTC	CAIKATLSGAEGYTF
many	12	TRBV24-1	TRBJ2-3	.	TGTGCCACCAGTGTAAGCACAGATACGCAGTATTTT	CATSVSTDTQYF
.	15	TRBV7-9	TRBJ2-5	.	TGTGCCAGCAGCTTAGCGGCCTATAGTAAAGAGAGCCAGTACTTC	CASSLAAYSKESQYF
many	14	TRBV5-1	TRBJ2-5	TRBD2	TGCGCCAGCAGCCAACACGGGGGGGAAGAGACCCAGTACTTC	CASSQHGGEETQYF
many	13	TRBV20-1	TRBJ2-3	.	TGCAGTGCTAGGGAGACTGTCACAGATACGCAGTATTTT	CSARETVTDTQYF
many	14	TRBV12-3/TRBV12-4	TRBJ1-1	.	TGTGCCAGCAGTACCCTCCCCGGACCCCGGGGGGCTTTCTTT	CASSTLPGPRGAFF
medium-sized	15	TRBV5-1	TRBJ2-1	TRBD2	TGCGCCACGGGAGGGGCGGGGGCCGGGCGAGGTGAGCAGTTCTTC	CATGGAGAGRGEQFF
many	14	TRBV12-3/TRBV12-4	TRBJ2-3	.	TGTGCCAGCAGCCAACGGGCCAAGGGGTATACGCAGTATTTT	CASSQRAKGYTQYF
many	13	TRBV20-1	TRBJ1-5	.	TGCAGTGCGTCCGGGGGGGTCCGACAGCCCCAGCATTTT	CSASGGVRQPQHF
many	14	TRBV9	TRBJ2-5	TRBD1	TGTGCCAGCAGCATGGGACAGGGGAAAGAGACCCAGTACTTC	CASSMGQGKETQYF
many	14	TRBV7-8	TRBJ2-5	.	TGTGCCAGCAGCTTAGCTCGACTACTCGGGACCCAGTACTTC	CASSLARLLGTQYF
.	16	TRBV24-1	TRBJ2-1	.	TGTGCCACCAGTGATCGACAGGGGACTACAGAGGATGAGCAGTTCTTC	CATSDRQGTTEDEQFF
few	14	TRBV29-1	TRBJ1-1	.	TGCAGCGCTGGGGTCGGCAGGGGTAACACTGAAGCTTTCTTT	CSAGVGRGNTEAFF
many	14	TRBV4-2	TRBJ1-6	.	TGTGCCAGCAGCTCAGGGACACCTAATTCACCCCTCCACTTT	CASSSGTPNSPLHF
many	14	TRBV5-1	TRBJ2-7	.	TGCGCCAGCAGCTTGGCCCTGGGGCCGGACGAGCAGTACTTC	CASSLALGPDEQYF
many	14	TRBV9	TRBJ1-2	TRBD1	TGTGCCAGCAGCCCTGGGACAGGGGGCTCTGGCTACACCTTC	CASSPGTGGSGYTF
many	14	TRBV9	TRBJ2-3	.	TGTGCCAGCAGCGCGAGACCTGATACAGATACGCAGTATTTT	CASSARPDTDTQYF
many	16	TRBV6-5	TRBJ2-3	TRBD2	TGTGCCAGCAGCCCAGGACTAGCGGGCGGCACAGATACGCAGTATTTT	CASSPGLAGGTDTQYF
many	15	TRBV4-1	TRBJ2-3	.	TGCGCCAGCAGCCAAGAGGGGACCGGGGGGCAAACGCAGTATTTT	CASSQEGTGGQTQYF
many	14	TRBV27	TRBJ1-1	.	TGTGCCAGCAGTCCCCGGACTACCAACACTGAAGCTTTCTTT	CASSPRTTNTEAFF
.	14	TRBV20-1	TRBJ2-7	.	TGCAGTGCTACTCCAGTGGGCGAGCCGCACGAGCAGTACTTC	CSATPVGEPHEQYF
many	12	TRBV20-1	TRBJ2-3	.	TGCAGTGCTCACAAGGCGGCAGATACGCAGTATTTT	CSAHKAADTQYF
few	15	TRBV12-3/TRBV12-4	TRBJ2-7	.	TGTGCCAGCAGTTTAGGAGGGTGGGGACACTACGAGCAGTACTTC	CASSLGGWGHYEQYF
many	13	TRBV20-1	TRBJ1-4	.	TGCAGTGCTATCGCGGGCCGAGATGAAAAACTGTTTTTT	CSAIAGRDEKLFF
many	16	TRBV5-6	TRBJ2-2	.	TGTGCCAGCAGCCGGTGGGCAGGGGCGTATACCGGGGAGCTGTTTTTT	CASSRWAGAYTGELFF
many	15	TRBV20-1	TRBJ2-1	.	TGCAGTGCTAGAGACCTCCATAGCTCCTACAATGAGCAGTTCTTC	CSARDLHSSYNEQFF
many	15	TRBV5-1	TRBJ2-2	.	TGCGCCAGCAGCCCCGACCAGGCGTACGCCGGGGAGCTGTTTTTT	CASSPDQAYAGELFF
.	15	TRBV28	TRBJ1-3	.	TGTGCCAGCAGCAGGGTCTTCGCCCGTGGGAACACCATATATTTT	CASSRVFARGNTIYF